This TCR beta chain was obtained from a study of T cell repertoires in cytomegalovirus infection. One entry per CDR3 protein results from TCRdb running MiXCR on the reads. Here the sample spans about 330,000 distinct CDR3 sequences, approximately 35% being singletons. The CDR3 covers 14 residues. V lost 5 bases to trimming and J lost 6 bases; unmatched junction nucleotides: 6. Germline V lookup: CDR1 SGHTA, CDR2 FQGNSA. Study conclusions and caveats: The ex vivo response showed dominance by HLA-C-restricted CMV-specific TCR beta clonotypes.

This clonotype was counted at least ten times. As yet, its antigen is unknown. The chain uses TRBV7-2 and TRBJ1-4, with TRBD1 identical over 7 bases. This sequence was found in a human donor in good health (CMV status not recorded). Some clones in this sample may be carry-over from other donors' samples. Sequencing used cultured PBMCs, obtained from culture after CMV antigen stimulation. The CDR3 sequence is CASSPTGWDEKLFF. Here the CDR3 DNA reads TGTGCCAGCAGCCCGACAGGGTGGGATGAAAAACTGTTTTTT.